One and the same sample provided the 23 T cell receptor beta chains below, sequenced in a study of CD8+ T cells in alopecia areata. The sample's treatment: oral pan-JAK inhibitor, 5-10 mg twice daily. The authors extracted RNA and reverse transcribed it into cDNA as the sequencing template. Clones were read by immunoSEQ multiplex PCR, and TCRdb kept only the in-frame ones, dropping some. The sample includes tens of thousands of clones, just under 95% of them seen just once. Sequencing was performed on CD8+ T cells sorted from blood, taken at week 24, from a patient treated with tofacitinib. All receptors derive from a human donor with alopecia areata.

The chain joins TRBV28 to TRBJ2-7, with D hard to call. Germline V lookup: CDR1 MDHEN, CDR2 SYDVKM. V gave up 2 bases and J gave up 3 bases, with 14 bases separating them. The CDR3 has 15 amino acids. The CDR3 spells CASSLRPFGNYEQYF. CDR3 in DNA: TGTGCCAGCAGTTTAAGACCGTTTGGGAACTACGAGCAGTACTTC.

As DNA, the CDR3 is TGTGCCAGTCCCAAAGGAGTCTTTGGGGACGAGCAGTACTTC. This sequence encodes CASPKGVFGDEQYF. The chain combines TRBV21-1 with TRBJ2-7. TRBV21-1 is a listed pseudogene. The CDR3 is 14 residues long.

This chain connects TRBV6-4 to TRBJ2-3, with TRBD2 matching 9 bases. The germline CDR1 and CDR2 sequences are MRHNA and SNTAGT. Losses at the gene ends were 4 bases for V and 1 base for J; bases not matched to a gene: 3. The CDR3 contains 15 residues. DNA for the CDR3: TGTGCCAGCAGTGTGGCTAGCGGGGGCACAGATACGCAGTATTTT. It is translated as CASSVASGGTDTQYF.

Only a few counts were recorded for this clone. The V call is TRBV11-2, the J call TRBJ2-1, with D possibly matching TRBD2 (6 bases). The CDR3 has 16 amino acids. In germline, CDR1 is SGHAT, CDR2 FQNNGV. The V gene lost 4 bases and the J gene lost 5 bases, with 18 bases spanning the gap. CDR3 DNA sequence: TGTGCCAGCAGCTCCTCCGGGCCGGAGGGAAACAATGAGCAGTTCTTC. This translates into CASSSSGPEGNNEQFF.

The rearrangement joins TRBV4-1 to TRBJ2-2, with 7 bases aligning to TRBD2. Germline V gene data show CDR1 as MGHRA and CDR2 as YSYEKL. Trimming took 3 bases from V and 5 from J; bases not matched to a gene: 12. This CDR3 spans 17 amino acids. CDR3 region: CASSHNPTRTRTGELFF. The CDR3 DNA reads TGCGCCAGCAGCCATAACCCTACGCGGACTAGAACCGGGGAGCTGTTTTTT.

V and J are TRBV10-3 and TRBJ2-3; D tentatively reads TRBD1 or TRBD2 (6 bases each). The CDR3 totals 14 residues. V gave up 7 bases and J gave up 2 bases, with 13 bases separating them. Germline V gives CDR1 ENHRY, CDR2 SYGVKD. The CDR3 protein is CAITEGGLTDTQYF. In DNA, the CDR3 is TGTGCCATCACCGAGGGGGGACTCACAGATACGCAGTATTTT.

J is TRBJ2-5 and V is TRBV5-6; D is unresolved. The DNA end favors TRBJ2-7, so the J call may be wrong. From germline, CDR1 is SGHDT and CDR2 YYEEEE. The CDR3 extends over 14 amino acids. CDR3: CASSFWALSYEQYF. As DNA, the CDR3 is TGTGCCAGCAGCTTTTGGGCCCTCTCCTACGAGCAGTACTTC.

A single count supports this clone. The chain combines TRBV30 with TRBJ2-7; D unresolved. This CDR3 is built from 13 residues. Trimming pared 6 bases from V and 2 bases from J, leaving 14 bases between. Per the germline V gene, CDR1 is GTSNPN and CDR2 is SVGIG (reference sequence). The DNA of the CDR3 is TGTGCCTGCCGCGAGGCTCGGACCTACGAGCAGTACTTC. As protein: CACREARTYEQYF.

The chain has TRBV21-1 and TRBJ2-5; TRBD2, as called in the table, went unchecked against the DNA. TRBV21-1 is a pseudogene locus. The CDR3 sequence is 19 residues long. Here the CDR3 DNA reads TGTGCCAGCAGCAAAGGGGGAGGTGAGGTAGCGGGGACCCAAGAGACCCAGTACTTC. Translation: CASSKGGGEVAGTQETQYF.

This clone was counted only a few times. V is TRBV7-6 and J is TRBJ2-1; perhaps TRBD1 as D (6 bases). The CDR3 spans 14 residues. The V gene lost 4 bases and the J gene lost 8 bases, with 15 bases spanning the gap. In germline, CDR1 is SGHVS, CDR2 FNYEAQ. CDR3 amino acids: CASSSAGGSDEQFF. The CDR3 coding sequence is TGTGCCAGCAGCTCCGCTGGGGGCTCGGATGAGCAGTTCTTC.

The J gene is TRBJ1-3, the V gene TRBV18; D is perhaps TRBD1 (5 bases). The germline CDR1 and CDR2 sequences are KGHSH and LQKENI. The germline V and J ends were trimmed by 3 bases and 0 bases, with 15 bases remaining between them. The CDR3 has 17 amino acids. This CDR3 is CASSPLVGVSSGNTIYF. The CDR3 nucleotides read TGTGCCAGCTCACCTCTCGTAGGGGTGAGCTCTGGAAACACCATATATTTT.

The chain joins TRBV29-1 to TRBJ1-6; D is possibly TRBD1 (6 bases). Germline values: CDR1 SQVTM, CDR2 ANQGSEA. CDR3 length: 15 residues. V was trimmed by 5 bases and J by 3 bases, leaving 14 bases between them. The CDR3 is CSVFVGQSYNSPLHF. The CDR3 DNA sequence: TGCAGCGTTTTCGTAGGACAGAGCTATAATTCACCCCTCCACTTT.

This rearrangement joins TRBV7-9 to TRBJ2-5, with D possibly being TRBD1 or TRBD2 (5 bases each). The CDR3 runs 13 residues. V was trimmed by 9 bases and J by 1 base, leaving 12 bases between them. The V gene's germline CDR1 is SEHNR and CDR2 FQNEAQ (reference sequence). DNA for the CDR3: TGTGCCAGTCTGGGGGACCTCCAAGAGACCCAGTACTTC. Amino acids: CASLGDLQETQYF.

The J gene is TRBJ2-5, the V gene TRBV28; D gene ambiguous. Germline V gene sequence: CDR1 MDHEN, CDR2 SYDVKM. With 3 bases removed from V and 5 bases from J, the gap between germline ends came to 7 bases. This CDR3 has 12 residues. In nucleotides, the CDR3 is TGTGCCAGCAGTTTTCCGCGCGAGACCCAGTACTTC. This codes for CASSFPRETQYF.

The chain combines TRBV4-1 with TRBJ2-3; 7 bases are shared with TRBD2. This CDR3 comprises 14 residues. Trimming took 1 base from V and 6 from J; bases not matched to a gene: 4. Per the germline V gene, CDR1 is MGHRA and CDR2 is YSYEKL. CDR3 amino acids: CASSQVRGGDTQYF. The CDR3 region has the DNA TGCGCCAGCAGCCAAGTCCGGGGAGGGGATACGCAGTATTTT.

The rearrangement uses TRBV11-1 and TRBJ1-6, with D hard to call. Germline CDR1 and CDR2: SGHAT and FQDESV (reference sequence). V lost 5 bases and J lost 11, with 19 bases in between. The CDR3 is 15 amino acids. The CDR3 DNA is TGTGCCAGCAGCCAACGACCCCTAGGGCCAACACCCCTCCACTTT. Protein: CASSQRPLGPTPLHF. Full variable domain (remainder filled in from reference TRBV11-1 and TRBJ1-6): EAEVAQSPRYKITEKSQAVAFWCDPISGHATLYWYRQILGQGPELLVQFQDESVVDDSQLPKDRFSAERLKGVDSTLKIQPAELGDSAMYLCASSQRPLGPTPLHFGNGTRLTVT.

This chain connects TRBV7-9 to TRBJ2-1, with D hard to call. The CDR3 totals 13 residues. V was trimmed by 5 bases and J by 0 bases, leaving 5 bases between them. Germline values: CDR1 SEHNR, CDR2 FQNEAQ (reference sequence). This CDR3 reads CASSQLSYNEQFF. The CDR3 region has the DNA TGTGCCAGCAGCCAACTCTCCTACAATGAGCAGTTCTTC.

The rearrangement joins TRBV27 to TRBJ2-1, with D perhaps given as TRBD1 or TRBD2 (6 bases each). CDR3 length equals 14 residues. Trimming took 7 bases from V and 3 from J, leaving 13 bases between them. Germline V lookup: CDR1 MNHEY, CDR2 SMNVEV (reference sequence). CDR3 sequence: CASTLRGHYNEQFF. CDR3 coding DNA: TGTGCCAGCACTCTCCGGGGGCACTACAATGAGCAGTTCTTC.

V usage is TRBV28 and J usage is TRBJ2-5, with D perhaps TRBD2 (5 bases). Trimming cost V 3 bases and J 7 bases, with 9 bases left between them. CDR3 length: 12 residues. The germline CDR1 and CDR2 sequences are MDHEN and SYDVKM. The CDR3 reads CASSFDEGTQYF. CDR3 sequence (DNA): TGTGCCAGCAGTTTTGACGAGGGGACCCAGTACTTC.

This clone was recorded only once. CDR3 DNA sequence: TGTGCCAGCAGTTTTAAGGGGGGGCAGAGTGGAACCGGGGAGCTGTTTTTT. Its protein product is CASSFKGGQSGTGELFF. V gene TRBV27 combines with J gene TRBJ2-2, with TRBD2 as a possible D gene (7 bases). The length of the CDR3 is 17 residues. Trimming left V 3 bases short and J 5 bases short, with 19 bases between. CDR1 and CDR2 from the germline V gene are MNHEY and SMNVEV (reference sequence).

J is TRBJ2-7 and V is TRBV28; D call uncertain. Germline-derived CDR1 and CDR2 are MDHEN and SYDVKM. The germline V and J ends were trimmed by 4 bases and 4 bases, with 5 bases remaining between them. The CDR3 is made up of 11 amino acids. The CDR3 DNA is TGTGCCAGCAGTTCACTATACGAGCAGTACTTC. Translated: CASSSLYEQYF. Variable domain in full (rest from reference TRBV28 and TRBJ2-7): DVKVTQSSRYLVKRTGEKVFLECVQDMDHENMFWYRQDPGLGLRLIYFSYDVKMKEKGDIPEGYSVSREKKERFSLILESASTNQTSMYLCASSSLYEQYFGPGTRLTVT.

This chain links TRBV5-1 with TRBJ1-5, with a tentative D call TRBD1 (6 bases). This CDR3 is 16 amino acids long. V was pared by 0 bases and J by 7 bases, with 17 bases between. In germline, CDR1 is SGHRS, CDR2 YFSETQ. CDR3 DNA sequence: TGCGCCAGCAGCTTGGATGGGTGGGGGGCGGGGCAGCCCCAGCATTTT. Its translation: CASSLDGWGAGQPQHF.

The CDR3 nucleotides are TGTGCCAGCAGTTACTCGACGGGACAGGGAGCTTTCTTT. Translating gives CASSYSTGQGAFF. This chain connects TRBV6-6 to TRBJ1-1; 9 positions match TRBD1. Losses at the gene ends were 0 bases for V and 10 bases for J; bases not matched to a gene: 3. The CDR3 contains 13 residues. CDR1 MNHNY and CDR2 SVGAGI come from the germline V gene (reference sequence).